This T cell receptor (beta chain) came from a study of cytomegalovirus exposure and HLA in healthy donors. Study-wide context: In an earlier analysis, 117 million unique TCR beta sequences were found from some 200 million T cells.

The PCR was carried out with 60 Vbeta primers and 13 Jbeta primers. Sequencing used immunoSEQ multiplex PCR; TCRdb keeps in-frame clones, though not all of them. The repertoire holds approximately 200,000 clones, with around 81% as singletons. With respect to this clone: Antigen: not known.

CDR3 length: 15 residues. Study outcomes and limitations: The authors later found TCR association rates varying by HLA locus, with DRB1 most and HLA-C fewest. Later analysis showed most CMV-associated TCR beta chains appearing HLA-restricted.

The material sequenced was PBMCs. The source of this sequence is a young woman in good health and CMV-seropositive. The genes are TRBV21-1 and TRBJ1-6; whether TRBD1, the table's D call, matches the DNA was not checked. TRBV21-1 is reported as a pseudogene. CDR3 sequence reads: CASSPFRARYSPLHF. CDR3 nucleotides: TGTGCCAGCAGCCCATTCAGGGCGAGGTATTCACCCCTCCACTTT.